The text below deals with one TCR beta chain. No antigen is known for it. The library protocol tagged individual cDNA molecules with unique molecular identifiers. TCRdb called the 5' RACE reads again in MiXCR, with one record for every CDR3 protein. The sample consists of around 67,000 distinct CDR3 sequences, 9.5% to 15% of them appearing once. The sample belongs to a study of early T cells in non-severe SARS-CoV-2 infection. General study findings and limits: VDJdb matches were skewed toward anti-spike CD8 T cell responses.

V shed 6 bases, J shed 3 bases, and the junction held 13 bases outside the gene matches. Germline V gene lookup returns CDR1 MDHEN and CDR2 SYDVKM. This CDR3 contains 17 residues. The source material was whole blood. The clonotype comes from an adult who was a healthcare worker with PCR-confirmed SARS-CoV-2 infection or an uninfected control (not recorded which). V and J are TRBV28 and TRBJ2-3; 9 bases are a match to TRBD1. CDR3 in amino acids: CASRQHPGQGLTDTQYF. The CDR3 DNA follows: TGTGCCAGCAGACAACATCCGGGACAGGGACTGACAGATACGCAGTATTTT.